The 3 T cell receptor beta chains given below trace back to one sample, sequenced in a study of blood T cell repertoires in COVID-19. Method: immunoSEQ multiplex PCR; TCRdb's copy keeps in-frame clones and lacks some. The top ten hold around 4.1% of the sample, which has roughly 69,000 clones, 80% to 90% seen once. The specimen was PBMCs or T cells enriched from blood (not recorded which). The receptors derive from a woman aged 40 to 50 with acute COVID-19.

This sequence joins TRBV14 and TRBJ2-2, with 12 bases fitting TRBD1. The CDR3 extends over 16 amino acids. V dropped 5 bases and J dropped 6; count of bases not matched to a gene: 7. Per germline, CDR1 SGHDN and CDR2 FVKESK. CDR3 nucleotide sequence: TGTGCCAGCAGCTCCTCCGGGACAGGGGGCCCCGGGGAGCTGTTTTTT. Its protein is CASSSSGTGGPGELFF. The variable domain in full, completed from reference TRBV14 and TRBJ2-2, reads EAGVTQFPSHSVIEKGQTVTLRCDPISGHDNLYWYRRVMGKEIKFLLHFVKESKQDESGMPNNRFLAERTGGTYSTLKVQPAELEDSGVYFCASSSSGTGGPGELFFGEGSRLTVL.

V is TRBV19 and J is TRBJ2-2; the match to TRBD1 covers 7 bases. The CDR3 totals 16 residues. V dropped 5 bases and J dropped 2; count of bases not matched to a gene: 8. Germline CDR1 reads LNHDA; CDR2 reads SQIVND (reference sequence). DNA for the CDR3: TGTGCCAGTAGTTATTACGACAGGGCTAACACCGGGGAGCTGTTTTTT. Its protein is CASSYYDRANTGELFF.

This clone was picked up one time. CDR3 residues: CASSWTSGQETQYF. As DNA, the CDR3 is TGTGCCAGCAGTTGGACTAGCGGACAAGAGACCCAGTACTTC. V and J are TRBV27 and TRBJ2-5; 10 nucleotides agree with TRBD2. With 4 bases clipped from V and 2 bases from J, the junction kept 1 base outside the gene matches. The CDR3 is 14 amino acids. CDR1 is MNHEY, CDR2 SMNVEV, per germline (reference sequence).